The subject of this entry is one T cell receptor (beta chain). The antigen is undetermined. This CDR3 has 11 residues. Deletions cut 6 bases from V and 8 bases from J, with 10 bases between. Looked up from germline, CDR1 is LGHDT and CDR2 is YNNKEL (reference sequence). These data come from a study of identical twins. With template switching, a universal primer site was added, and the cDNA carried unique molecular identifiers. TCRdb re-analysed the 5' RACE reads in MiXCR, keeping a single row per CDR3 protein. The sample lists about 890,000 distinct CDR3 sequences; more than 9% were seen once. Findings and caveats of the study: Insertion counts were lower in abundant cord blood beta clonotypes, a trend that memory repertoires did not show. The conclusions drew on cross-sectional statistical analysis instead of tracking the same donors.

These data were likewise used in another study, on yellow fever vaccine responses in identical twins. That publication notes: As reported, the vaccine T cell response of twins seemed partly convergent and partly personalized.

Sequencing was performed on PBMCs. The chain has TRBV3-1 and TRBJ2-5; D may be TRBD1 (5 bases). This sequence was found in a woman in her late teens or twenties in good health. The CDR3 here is CASRHTGTQYF. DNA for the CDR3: TGTGCCAGCAGACATACAGGTACCCAGTACTTC.